The 16 T cell receptor beta chains below were found in one sample sequenced in a study of chemoradiotherapy in HPV16-positive cancers. The assay was immunoSEQ multiplex PCR, and TCRdb's table has in-frame clones only and misses some. The sample consists of some 2,000 clones, about 80% of them appearing once. Sequencing was performed on tumor tissue, taken from a patient who underwent chemoradiotherapy. These receptors all come from a human donor with HPV-associated anogenital cancer.

The chain combines TRBV28 with TRBJ1-1; D gene ambiguous. CDR3 length: 14 amino acids. V was shortened by 2 bases and J by 1 base, with 8 bases between the two germline ends. From germline, CDR1 is MDHEN and CDR2 SYDVKM. This CDR3 is CASSLGDRNTEAFF. Here the CDR3 DNA reads TGTGCCAGCAGTTTAGGGGATAGGAACACTGAAGCTTTCTTT. Full variable domain (remainder filled in from reference TRBV28 and TRBJ1-1): DVKVTQSSRYLVKRTGEKVFLECVQDMDHENMFWYRQDPGLGLRLIYFSYDVKMKEKGDIPEGYSVSREKKERFSLILESASTNQTSMYLCASSLGDRNTEAFFGQGTRLTVV.

About this clone itself: This probably arose from a read error, given a far larger clone one base away. This chain uses TRBV6-5 with TRBJ2-7, with 9 positions matching TRBD2. The length of the CDR3 is 13 residues. Germline CDR1 is MNHEY and CDR2 is SVGAGI. Trimming removed 10 bases from V and 3 bases from J; junction bases left unmatched: 7. The CDR3: CATRASGVYEQYF. In DNA, the CDR3 is TGTGCCACACGGGCTAGCGGGGTCTACGAGCAGTACTTC.

The J gene is TRBJ2-3, the V gene TRBV19, with 9 bases identical to TRBD1. Trimming at V came to 5 bases and at J to 0 bases, leaving 9 bases not matched to a gene. This CDR3 has 17 residues. The V gene's germline CDR1 is LNHDA and CDR2 SQIVND (reference sequence). The CDR3 loop is CASSPRGTGTSTDTQYF. CDR3 in DNA: TGTGCCAGTAGTCCCCGGGGGACAGGGACTAGCACAGATACGCAGTATTTT.

The genes are TRBV20-1 and TRBJ2-7; D ambiguous. CDR3 length: 11 amino acids. V lost 5 bases and J 6 bases, leaving 11 bases between the germline ends. The germline gives CDR1 DFQATT, CDR2 SNEGSKA (reference sequence). The CDR3 nucleotides are TGCAGTGCTCATACTTTGGGCGAGCAGTACTTC. Its translation: CSAHTLGEQYF.

V usage is TRBV6-1 and J usage is TRBJ2-3; unclear D gene. Trimming shortened V by 2 bases and J by 8 bases, and 11 bases separated the two germline ends. The CDR3 extends over 13 amino acids. CDR1 is MNHNS and CDR2 is SASEGT in the germline V gene. CDR3 in DNA: TGTGCCAGCAGTGAAAAACCGACCGGTACGCAGTATTTT. This gives the protein CASSEKPTGTQYF.

The rearrangement uses TRBV28 and TRBJ2-5; D might be TRBD1 (5 bases). This CDR3 contains 13 residues. Trimming pared 8 bases from V and 1 base from J, leaving 11 bases between. Germline V gene sequence: CDR1 MDHEN, CDR2 SYDVKM. The CDR3 loop is CASLRDSQETQYF. Written as DNA, the CDR3 is TGTGCCAGCCTCCGAGACAGCCAAGAGACCCAGTACTTC.

The chain joins TRBV19 to TRBJ1-1, with 10 positions matching TRBD1. The CDR3 spans 16 residues. CDR1 is LNHDA, CDR2 SQIVND, per germline (reference sequence). V lost 5 bases to trimming and J lost 5 bases; unmatched junction nucleotides: 11. CDR3 sequence (DNA): TGTGCCAGTAGTCACTTCCGGACAGGGGGAAGGACTGAAGCTTTCTTT. Translated, it gives CASSHFRTGGRTEAFF.

The rearrangement links TRBV15 to TRBJ2-6; D gene ambiguous. The CDR3 consists of 14 residues. Germline V gene data show CDR1 as LNHNV and CDR2 as YYDKDF (reference sequence). V was cut by 4 bases and J by 0 bases, with 4 bases left in between. The CDR3 nucleotides are TGTGCCACCAGCATTGGCTCTGGGGCCAACGTCCTGACTTTC. This codes for CATSIGSGANVLTF.

The chain combines TRBV5-6 with TRBJ2-6; D is ambiguous. Trimming left V 4 bases short and J 0 bases short, with 11 bases between. Germline V CDR1 and CDR2: SGHDT, YYEEEE. The CDR3 has 16 amino acids. The CDR3 nucleotides read TGTGCCAGCAGCATATTTCTAGGCTCTGGGGCCAACGTCCTGACTTTC. Its protein product is CASSIFLGSGANVLTF.

This chain connects TRBV27 to TRBJ1-2; D possibly corresponds to TRBD1 (6 bases). The CDR3 is 14 residues long. Germline loops: CDR1 MNHEY, CDR2 SMNVEV (reference sequence). With 0 bases removed from V and 8 bases from J, the gap between germline ends came to 13 bases. For the CDR3, the DNA is TGTGCCAGCAGTTTATCGACGGGGGCTGAAGGCTACACCTTC. The encoded protein is CASSLSTGAEGYTF.

The V gene is TRBV6-5, the J gene TRBJ2-3; no firm D call. Germline V CDR1 and CDR2: MNHEY, SVGAGI. Trimming left V 4 bases short and J 5 bases short, with 10 bases between. CDR3 length: 13 amino acids. The CDR3 DNA is TGTGCCAGCAGTTCCACCACGGGAGATACGCAGTATTTT. Encoded protein: CASSSTTGDTQYF.

CDR3 residues: CASSPPAGRDNEQFF. CDR3 sequence (DNA): TGTGCCAGCTCACCACCGGCAGGGAGGGATAATGAGCAGTTCTTC. This sequence joins TRBV18 and TRBJ2-1; 7 bases align to TRBD2. Per the germline V gene, CDR1 is KGHSH and CDR2 is LQKENI. The CDR3 has 15 amino acids. V trimming: 0 bases; J trimming: 7 bases; junction bases outside the gene matches: 6.

The chain carries TRBV10-3 and TRBJ2-3, with TRBD2 matching 9 bases. Germline V gene data show CDR1 as ENHRY and CDR2 as SYGVKD. The V gene end was trimmed by 3 bases and the J gene end by 3 bases; junction bases not matched to a gene: 10. CDR3 length: 17 amino acids. The CDR3 region has the DNA TGTGCCATCAGTGACAGTCAAGCGGGAGGTCATACAGATACGCAGTATTTT. It is translated as CAISDSQAGGHTDTQYF.

The genes are TRBV5-6 and TRBJ2-7; D not resolved. V gave up 3 bases and J gave up 7 bases, with 8 bases separating them. CDR1 and CDR2 from the germline V gene are SGHDT and YYEEEE. The CDR3 has 11 residues. CDR3: CASSSLGEQYF. CDR3 in DNA: TGTGCCAGCAGCTCCCTCGGTGAGCAGTACTTC.

The rearrangement links TRBV7-2 to TRBJ2-2; D is perhaps TRBD1 or TRBD2 (5 bases each). CDR1 SGHTA and CDR2 FQGNSA come from the germline V gene. The ends were cut back, 2 bases at V and 4 bases at J, with 14 bases in the middle. The CDR3 spans 16 residues. The CDR3 reads CASSLWGSSFTGELFF. The CDR3 DNA reads TGTGCCAGCAGCTTATGGGGGAGTTCATTCACCGGGGAGCTGTTTTTT.

This clone has a handful of counts. The V call is TRBV6-6, the J call TRBJ2-7; 12 bases fit TRBD2. Germline trimming cut 10 bases from V and 3 bases from J; bases unmatched to any gene: 4. From germline, CDR1 is MNHNY and CDR2 SVGAGI (reference sequence). The CDR3 has 13 residues. The CDR3 here is CATRTSGVYEQYF. The CDR3 bases are TGTGCCACACGGACTAGCGGGGTCTACGAGCAGTACTTC.